The source of this T cell receptor beta chain is a study of blood T cell repertoires in COVID-19. The wider study: Material from acute and convalescent COVID-19 was sourced from the United States, Italy and Spain. PBMCs, B-cell-depleted T cells, or T cells provided the cDNA or gDNA that made up the material.

The CDR3 has 16 amino acids. The germline V gene has CDR1 MNHNS and CDR2 SASEGT. V lost 2 bases and J 1 base, leaving 12 bases between the germline ends. In the original workflow: Reference gene primer amplification gave estimated nucleated cell counts. Sequencing was performed with immunoSEQ multiplex PCR; in TCRdb, only in-frame clones are kept and a portion is missing. From that table come the V and J calls and clone size; the DNA was used to work out D and trimming. The repertoire holds a few hundred thousand clones, 80% to 85% seen once, with around 5% in the top ten. This clonotype was sampled from a human donor in a cohort sampled during active COVID-19. The material sequenced was peripheral blood. This rearrangement joins TRBV6-1 to TRBJ1-3, with D tentatively TRBD1 (6 bases). CDR3 loop: CASSERGRGSGNTIYF. The CDR3 region has the DNA TGTGCCAGCAGTGAACGGGGCAGGGGATCTGGAAACACCATATATTTT.